These T cell receptor beta chains were read from a single sample in a study of low-dose radiotherapy and immunotherapy resistance in tumors. Each CDR3 protein is one row after TCRdb ran MiXCR on the reads. The table has 35,000 to 45,000 distinct CDR3 sequences, about 25% seen once. The source material was PBMCs, sampled after low-dose radiotherapy plus immunotherapy. The receptors stem from a male donor with prostate cancer. The CDR3 runs from the conserved cysteine through the conserved F or W. D genes are given only for firm matches. The size of a clone is reported for some rows only, either as once, few or many, or as a class for expanded clones.

TRBJ2-1	15	many	TRBV20-1	TRBD2	TGCAGTGCCAAGACTAGCGGGGCCGGTTACAATGAGCAGTTCTTC	CSAKTSGAGYNEQFF
TRBJ1-5	15	many	TRBV2	NA	TGTGCCAGCAGTGAAAATGGGCAGCGCAATCAGCCCCAGCATTTT	CASSENGQRNQPQHF
TRBJ1-1	14	many	TRBV5-1	NA	TGCGCCAGCAGCATGGTGACAGGGAACACTGAAGCTTTCTTT	CASSMVTGNTEAFF
TRBJ2-1	18	NA	TRBV24-1	NA	TGTGCCACCAGTGCGGGGTTGTTGAGTATCAGCTCCTACAATGAGCAGTTCTTC	CATSAGLLSISSYNEQFF
TRBJ2-3	14	many	TRBV12-3/TRBV12-4	NA	TGTGCCAGCAGTTTCGCGGGGAGTCAAGATACGCAGTATTTT	CASSFAGSQDTQYF
TRBJ2-4	15	NA	TRBV21-1	NA	TGTGCCAGCAGCGCCAAACCTGTCCGGGAAAACATTCAGTACTTC	CASSAKPVRENIQYF
TRBJ2-1	15	NA	TRBV9	NA	TGTGCCAGCACCCTCCTGGACAGAGACAACAATGAGCAGTTCTTC	CASTLLDRDNNEQFF
TRBJ1-5	14	many	TRBV19	TRBD1	TGTGCCAGTAGTTCGGGACAGGGGGATCAGCCCCAGCATTTT	CASSSGQGDQPQHF
TRBJ1-5	15	many	TRBV7-2	NA	TGTGCCAGCAGCCCACAGGCTTCGGGCAATCAGCCCCAGCATTTT	CASSPQASGNQPQHF
TRBJ1-6	15	many	TRBV20-1	NA	TGCAGTGCTAGCCAGCACCTACGGACAGATTCACCCCTCCACTTT	CSASQHLRTDSPLHF
TRBJ2-1	16	many	TRBV7-8	NA	TGTGCCAGCAGCCCAACTGGCGGGCGCTCCTACAATGAGCAGTTCTTC	CASSPTGGRSYNEQFF
TRBJ2-7	13	many	TRBV7-9	TRBD2	TGTGCCAGCAGCCCCCCGGGGGGACGCGAGCAGTACTTC	CASSPPGGREQYF
TRBJ2-2	17	NA	TRBV5-1	NA	TGCGCCAACAGCTTGCAGCAGGGAACAGCTTGGTCCGGGGAGCTGTTTTTT	CANSLQQGTAWSGELFF
TRBJ2-2	15	NA	TRBV30	NA	NA	CAWSVRGNTGELFFF
TRBJ2-2	15	many	TRBV7-2	NA	TGTGCCAGCAGCTTATCGGGGGGCGGCACCGGGGAGCTGTTTTTT	CASSLSGGGTGELFF
TRBJ2-7	15	many	TRBV28	NA	TGTGCCAGCAGTCTTACTCCGGCCTCGCCCTACGAGCAGTACTTC	CASSLTPASPYEQYF
TRBJ2-7	14	many	TRBV7-2	TRBD2	TGTGCCAGCAGCCACACTAGCGGAGACTACGAGCAGTACTTC	CASSHTSGDYEQYF
TRBJ1-2	14	many	TRBV7-9	NA	TGTGCCAGCAGCGTCGGGGGGGCTAACTATGGCTACACCTTC	CASSVGGANYGYTF
TRBJ2-1	15	NA	TRBV29-1	NA	TGCAGCGTGGACCCCTGGGGACCCGGCTACAATGAGCAGTTCTTC	CSVDPWGPGYNEQFF